The next 25 T cell receptor beta chains were all read from a single sample in a study of blood T cell repertoires in COVID-19. The data were produced by immunoSEQ multiplex PCR, yet TCRdb's version contains in-frame clones alone and is incomplete. Seen here are 360,000 or so clones, 88% observed once, and the top ten hold over 0.9%. The sample taken for sequencing was PBMCs or T cells enriched from blood (not recorded which). Every receptor here comes from a woman in her twenties or thirties who had been exposed to COVID-19.

The J gene is TRBJ2-6, the V gene TRBV6-5, with 7 bases lining up with TRBD1. V lost 6 bases and J lost 10; bases outside the gene matches: 12. CDR1 and CDR2 from the germline V gene are MNHEY and SVGAGI. The CDR3 sequence is 15 residues long. For the CDR3, the DNA is TGTGCCAGCAGCCACACAGGGGCCGCGATAAACGTCCTGACTTTC. It is translated as CASSHTGAAINVLTF.

The V and J genes are TRBV7-9 and TRBJ2-7, with D perhaps matching TRBD2 (5 bases). CDR3 size: 13 residues. Germline CDR1 reads SEHNR; CDR2 reads FQNEAQ (reference sequence). V lost 5 bases, J lost 3 bases, and 11 bases lay in between. CDR3 loop: CASSPAAGYEQYF. In DNA form, the CDR3 reads TGTGCCAGCAGCCCGGCGGCGGGCTACGAGCAGTACTTC.

This sequence joins TRBV21-1 and TRBJ2-7; TRBD1 was called by the table and not checked on the DNA. TRBV21-1 is termed a pseudogene. This CDR3 comprises 15 residues. CDR3 in amino acids: CASSKTGGEPYEQYF. CDR3 in DNA: TGTGCCAGCAGCAAGACAGGGGGCGAGCCCTACGAGCAGTACTTC.

The chain links TRBV27 to TRBJ1-6, with 8 nucleotides matching TRBD1. The germline gives CDR1 MNHEY, CDR2 SMNVEV (reference sequence). CDR3 length equals 15 residues. With 5 bases clipped from V and 7 bases from J, the junction kept 7 bases outside the gene matches. The CDR3 DNA reads as TGTGCCAGCAGTAGGGGGACAGGAGGGAATTCACCCCTCCACTTT. Translation: CASSRGTGGNSPLHF.

The chain uses TRBV27 and TRBJ2-3, with 7 bases matching TRBD2. This CDR3 is 14 amino acids long. V shed 3 bases and J 0 bases; nucleotides not matched to a gene: 0. The germline V gene has CDR1 MNHEY and CDR2 SMNVEV (reference sequence). CDR3 coding DNA: TGTGCCAGCAGTTTGCGGGGGAGCACAGATACGCAGTATTTT. Protein product: CASSLRGSTDTQYF.

This chain joins TRBV9 and TRBJ1-1; perhaps TRBD1 as D (5 bases). V dropped 3 bases and J dropped 2 bases, with 11 bases sitting between them. The CDR3 runs to 14 residues. CDR1 is SGDLS, CDR2 YYNGEE, per germline. The CDR3 region is CASSAIRVNTEAFF. In nucleotides, the CDR3 is TGTGCCAGCAGCGCCATCAGGGTCAACACTGAAGCTTTCTTT.

The chain carries TRBV6-5 and TRBJ2-1; 7 bases line up with TRBD2. From germline, CDR1 is MNHEY and CDR2 SVGAGI. Trimming removed 4 bases from V and 4 bases from J; junction bases left unmatched: 4. There are 14 residues in the CDR3. This CDR3 is CASSWAGGYNEQFF. The CDR3 DNA follows: TGTGCCAGCAGTTGGGCCGGGGGGTACAATGAGCAGTTCTTC.

This clone is a singleton in its sample. The V and J genes are TRBV7-8 and TRBJ2-7; 11 bases align to TRBD2. J lost 3 bases, V lost 2 bases, and 3 bases had no gene match. The CDR3 has 15 residues. Per the germline V gene, CDR1 is SGHVS and CDR2 is FQNEAQ. This chain's CDR3 is CASSLTSGGLYEQYF. CDR3 sequence (DNA): TGTGCCAGCAGCTTAACTAGCGGGGGCCTCTACGAGCAGTACTTC. The full variable domain, with the rest looked up from reference TRBV7-8 and TRBJ2-7, is GAGVSQSPRYKVAKRGQDVALRCDPISGHVSLFWYQQALGQGPEFLTYFQNEAQLDKSGLPSDRFFAERPEGSVSTLKIQRTQQEDSAVYLCASSLTSGGLYEQYFGPGTRLTVT.

This rearrangement joins TRBV11-3 to TRBJ1-1; D remains unclear. Deletions cut 3 bases from V and 6 bases from J, with 8 bases between. The CDR3 totals 12 residues. Germline V gene lookup returns CDR1 SGHNT and CDR2 YENEEA. The CDR3 DNA is TGTGCCAGCAGCTTGAGCCGGGCTGAAGCTTTCTTT. Translated, it gives CASSLSRAEAFF. Full variable domain (remainder filled in from reference TRBV11-3 and TRBJ1-1): EAGVVQSPRYKIIEKKQPVAFWCNPISGHNTLYWYLQNLGQGPELLIRYENEEAVDDSQLPKDRFSAERLKGVDSTLKIQPAELGDSAVYLCASSLSRAEAFFGQGTRLTVV.

The chain recombines TRBV28 with TRBJ2-7; unclear D gene. V lost 5 bases and J lost 2, with 16 bases in between. The germline V gene has CDR1 MDHEN and CDR2 SYDVKM. This CDR3 has 15 amino acids. CDR3 bases: TGTGCCAGCAGTAGCTGGAGTGGTCTTGCCTACGAGCAGTACTTC. It encodes CASSSWSGLAYEQYF.

This rearrangement joins TRBV6-1 to TRBJ1-2; 8 bases agree with TRBD1. The CDR3 has 14 amino acids. Per the germline V gene, CDR1 is MNHNS and CDR2 is SASEGT. V was pared by 3 bases and J by 6 bases, with 6 bases of the junction left unmatched. This chain's CDR3 is CASSDGQGADGYTF. Written as DNA, the CDR3 is TGTGCCAGCAGTGACGGGCAGGGGGCGGATGGCTACACCTTC.

CDR3 in amino acids: CASSVYNSGNTIYF. The DNA of the CDR3 is TGTGCCAGCAGCGTATATAACTCTGGAAACACCATATATTTT. The V gene is TRBV9, the J gene TRBJ1-3; D is uncertain. This CDR3 has 14 amino acids. Germline loops: CDR1 SGDLS, CDR2 YYNGEE. V was shortened by 1 base and J by 0 bases, with 5 bases between the two germline ends.

The V and J genes are TRBV15 and TRBJ2-5; D is perhaps TRBD2 (6 bases). CDR3 length: 14 residues. Germline V gene data show CDR1 as LNHNV and CDR2 as YYDKDF (reference sequence). The V gene lost 0 bases and the J gene lost 9 bases, with 14 bases spanning the gap. Written as DNA, the CDR3 is TGTGCCACCAGCAGAGACCGGGACTTCGGGGCCCAGTACTTC. It encodes CATSRDRDFGAQYF.

The chain links TRBV19 to TRBJ1-1; no clear D. The germline V gene encodes CDR1 LNHDA and CDR2 SQIVND (reference sequence). The V end lost 3 bases, the J end lost 1 base, and 9 bases lay between the germline ends. CDR3 length: 14 amino acids. DNA of the CDR3: TGTGCCAGTAGTATGCGGGGAGGGAACACTGAAGCTTTCTTT. The encoded protein is CASSMRGGNTEAFF. The entire variable domain, with the rest obtained from reference TRBV19 and TRBJ1-1, is as follows: DGGITQSPKYLFRKEGQNVTLSCEQNLNHDAMYWYRQDPGQGLRLIYYSQIVNDFQKGDIAEGYSVSREKKESFPLTVTSAQKNPTAFYLCASSMRGGNTEAFFGQGTRLTVV.

The chain is built from TRBV4-2 and TRBJ2-3, with D tentatively TRBD2 (6 bases). Per germline, CDR1 LGHNA and CDR2 YNFKEQ. V lost 1 base to trimming and J lost 4 bases, with 12 bases between them. The length of the CDR3 is 15 residues. The CDR3 nucleotides are TGTGCCAGCAGCCAAGCCTCCCCGGGAGCAGATACGCAGTATTTT. This sequence encodes CASSQASPGADTQYF.

A remark on this clone: At the DNA level, this CDR3 is encoded by other sequences in the same sample as well. The chain has TRBV4-1 and TRBJ2-5; 9 positions agree with TRBD1. Germline trimming cut 1 base from V and 5 bases from J; bases unmatched to any gene: 2. From germline, CDR1 is MGHRA and CDR2 YSYEKL. This CDR3 has 14 residues. In nucleotides, the CDR3 is TGCGCCAGCAGCCAAGGGACAGGGGTTGAGACCCAGTACTTC. This sequence encodes CASSQGTGVETQYF.

The chain employs TRBV5-1 and TRBJ1-3, with 7 bases matching TRBD1. The CDR3 consists of 15 residues. CDR1 is SGHRS and CDR2 is YFSETQ in the germline V gene. J gave up 2 bases and V 2 bases, and 4 bases lay outside the gene matches. CDR3 residues: CASSFTGEAGNTIYF. CDR3 coding DNA: TGCGCCAGCAGCTTTACAGGGGAGGCTGGAAACACCATATATTTT.

The chain uses TRBV12-5 and TRBJ1-5; D may be TRBD1 (6 bases). The germline V gene has CDR1 LGHNT and CDR2 FRNRAP. The V and J ends lost 1 base and 4 bases respectively, with 11 bases between them. There are 15 residues in the CDR3. CDR3 in DNA: TGTGCTAGTGGTTTGGGGGATACAGGGAATCAGCCCCAGCATTTT. Translated: CASGLGDTGNQPQHF.

The chain links TRBV2 to TRBJ1-5; 10 bases are shared with TRBD1. This CDR3 is built from 15 residues. V was clipped by 3 bases and J by 5 bases; unmatched bases: 4. Germline V gives CDR1 SNHLY, CDR2 FYNNEI. Written as DNA, the CDR3 is TGTGCCAGCAGTGAGCGGGACAGGGGATATCAGCCCCAGCATTTT. Translated, it gives CASSERDRGYQPQHF.

V gene TRBV2 combines with J gene TRBJ1-1; a weak D match, TRBD1 (6 bases). There are 16 residues in the CDR3. V was clipped by 4 bases and J by 4 bases, with 19 bases between them. From germline, CDR1 is SNHLY and CDR2 FYNNEI. CDR3 bases: TGTGCCAGCAGTGGGTTTGGAGGGGGGGTAAGCACTGAAGCTTTCTTT. Its protein is CASSGFGGGVSTEAFF.

The chain recombines TRBV19 with TRBJ2-7, with TRBD1 identical over 8 bases. CDR1 LNHDA and CDR2 SQIVND come from the germline V gene (reference sequence). V shed 8 bases and J 4 bases; nucleotides not matched to a gene: 10. The CDR3 has 14 amino acids. In DNA form, the CDR3 reads TGTGCCAGTGGAGGGGGGACAGGAAATTACGAGCAGTACTTC. Residues: CASGGGTGNYEQYF.

The V and J genes are TRBV18 and TRBJ1-1; D unclear. Germline lookup yields CDR1 KGHSH and CDR2 LQKENI. The CDR3 loop spans 15 amino acids. Trimming removed 3 bases at V and 6 bases at J, with 17 bases between. The CDR3 reads CASSPRVTAEAEAFF. The DNA for the CDR3 is TGTGCCAGCTCACCCCGGGTTACGGCGGAGGCTGAAGCTTTCTTT.

This clone was observed once. The V gene is TRBV27, the J gene TRBJ2-1; D not certain. V lost 4 bases, J lost 3 bases, and 13 bases lay in between. The CDR3 has 15 residues. Germline CDR1 reads MNHEY; CDR2 reads SMNVEV (reference sequence). The CDR3 sequence: CASSSLQPGYNEQFF. The CDR3 nucleotides read TGTGCCAGCAGTTCGCTTCAACCCGGCTACAATGAGCAGTTCTTC.

Comments on this clone: Germline and junction disagree at one end, which may indicate a read error. This chain joins TRBV5-4 and TRBJ1-5; 11 nucleotides line up with TRBD1. This CDR3 is 15 amino acids long. Germline V gene sequence: CDR1 SGHNT, CDR2 YYREEE (reference sequence). The CDR3 loop is CASSLDRGRIQPQHF. Written as DNA, the CDR3 is TGTGCCAGCAGTTTGGACAGGGGGCGGATTCAGCCCCAGCATTTT.

This clone was picked up one time. This chain connects TRBV24-1 to TRBJ2-7, with TRBD1 matching 9 bases. CDR3 size: 15 residues. Germline V gene sequence: CDR1 KGHDR, CDR2 SFDVKD. V trimming: 1 base; J trimming: 5 bases; junction bases outside the gene matches: 5. CDR3 sequence reads: CATSDFGTGRDEQYF. The CDR3 nucleotides are TGTGCCACCAGTGATTTTGGGACAGGGCGCGACGAGCAGTACTTC.